What follows is one T cell receptor (beta chain) and its context. This entry belongs to a study of blood T cell repertoires in COVID-19. Study-level information: Samples representing acute and convalescent COVID-19 were sourced from the United States, Italy and Spain. Sources were T cells, B-cell-depleted T cells, or PBMCs; the material itself was cDNA or gDNA.

CDR3 size: 14 residues. The trim removed 8 bases at V and 7 bases at J, leaving 8 bases unmatched. Germline values: CDR1 MNHNY, CDR2 SVGAGI (reference sequence). In the source study's methods: Reference gene primer amplification gave nucleated cell count estimates. Method: immunoSEQ multiplex PCR; TCRdb's copy keeps in-frame clones and lacks some. From that table come the V and J calls and clone size; the DNA was used to work out D and trimming. In the table there are about 14,000 clones, around 89% of which are singletons. The receptor's source is a human donor with active COVID-19. The donor label of this sample is uncertain. The sample comprised peripheral blood. The V gene is TRBV6-6, the J gene TRBJ2-2; 9 bases line up with TRBD1. This chain's CDR3 is CASHSRQGDGELFF. CDR3 coding DNA: TGTGCCAGCCATTCTCGACAGGGGGACGGGGAGCTGTTTTTT.